Reported below is one T cell receptor (beta chain). Its target is unknown. This sample stems from a study of PD-1 blockade in classical Hodgkin lymphoma. Germline V gives CDR1 SGHNT, CDR2 YENEEA. V lost 0 bases, J lost 2 bases, and 3 bases stayed unmatched. The CDR3 loop spans 15 amino acids. Study-wide findings and caveats: In CD4+ cells, TCR diversity went up significantly by C4D1, but in CD8+ cells it did not. Whoever responded completely had baseline diversity much like that seen in newly diagnosed patients. Patients starting nivolumab less than 1 year after ASCT had lower diversity and were excluded from later analyses.

All the patients suffered relapse after autologous stem cell transplantation, and brentuximab vedotin exposure differed. Clones were read by immunoSEQ multiplex PCR, and TCRdb kept only the in-frame ones, dropping some. This table has about 25,000 clones, under 90% appearing once. The sample consisted of peripheral blood mononuclear cells (PBMCs), taken at baseline. The source of this sequence is a human donor with classical Hodgkin lymphoma. The chain combines TRBV11-3 with TRBJ1-1; 7 bases align to TRBD1. CDR3 sequence: CASSLDGQVNTEAFF. CDR3 nucleotide sequence: TGTGCCAGCAGCTTAGATGGACAGGTTAACACTGAAGCTTTCTTT.